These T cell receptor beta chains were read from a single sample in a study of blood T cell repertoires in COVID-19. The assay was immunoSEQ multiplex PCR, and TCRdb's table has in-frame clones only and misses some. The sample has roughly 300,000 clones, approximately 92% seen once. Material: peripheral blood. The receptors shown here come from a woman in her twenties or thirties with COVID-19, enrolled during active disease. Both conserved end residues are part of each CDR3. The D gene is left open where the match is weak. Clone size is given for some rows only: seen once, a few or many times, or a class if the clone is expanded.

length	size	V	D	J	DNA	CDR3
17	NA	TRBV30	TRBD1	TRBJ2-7	TGTGCCTGGAGTTATACTCTACCCGGGACAGGGGGAAGCGAGCAGTACTTC	CAWSYTLPGTGGSEQYF
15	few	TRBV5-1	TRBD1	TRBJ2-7	TGCGCCAGCAGCTTGGGACAGGGGGCCTCCTACGAGCAGTACTTC	CASSLGQGASYEQYF
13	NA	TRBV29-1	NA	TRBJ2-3	TGCAGCGGTACCGGGACATCCACAGATACGCAGTATTTT	CSGTGTSTDTQYF
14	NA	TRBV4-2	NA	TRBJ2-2	TGTGCCAGCAGCCAAGATGAGCGGACCGGGGAGCTGTTTTTT	CASSQDERTGELFF
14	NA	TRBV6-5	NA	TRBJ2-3	TGTGCCAGCAGAAGAAGGGAGGACACAGATACGCAGTATTTT	CASRRREDTDTQYF
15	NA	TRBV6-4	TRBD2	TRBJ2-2	TGTGCCAGCAGTGCCGGGAGGGCCGGTACCGGGGAGCTGTTTTTT	CASSAGRAGTGELFF
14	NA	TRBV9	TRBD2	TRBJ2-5	TGTGCCAGCAGCGCGACTAGCACAGGAGAGACCCAGTACTTC	CASSATSTGETQYF
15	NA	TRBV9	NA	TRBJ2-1	TGTGCCAGCAGCGTATGGGGCGGGACCGACAATGAGCAGTTCTTC	CASSVWGGTDNEQFF
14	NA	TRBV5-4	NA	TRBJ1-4	TGTGCCAGCAGCCTTGACAGCATGAATGAAAAACTGTTTTTT	CASSLDSMNEKLFF
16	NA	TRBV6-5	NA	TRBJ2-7	TGTGCCAGCAGTTACTCGAAATTCGGTTCCTCCTACGAGCAGTACTTC	CASSYSKFGSSYEQYF
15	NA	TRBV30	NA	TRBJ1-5	TGTGCCTGGAGTGTGGGTTTCGACTACAATCAGCCCCAGCATTTT	CAWSVGFDYNQPQHF
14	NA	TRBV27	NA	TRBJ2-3	TGTGCCAGCACCCTGGGCAGCAGCACAGATACGCAGTATTTT	CASTLGSSTDTQYF
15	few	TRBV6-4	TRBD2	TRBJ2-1	TGTGCCAGCAGTGAGGGTAGCGGGAGTCCCAATGAGCAGTTCTTC	CASSEGSGSPNEQFF
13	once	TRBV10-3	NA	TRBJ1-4	TGTGCCATCAGTGATCGGGAGAATGAAAAACTGTTTTTT	CAISDRENEKLFF
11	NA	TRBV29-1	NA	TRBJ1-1	TGCAGCGGCGGCGGGTTCACTGAAGCTTTCTTT	CSGGGFTEAFF
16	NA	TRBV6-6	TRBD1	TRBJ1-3	TGTGCCAGCAGTTACCCACAGGGGGCATCTGGAAACACCATATATTTT	CASSYPQGASGNTIYF
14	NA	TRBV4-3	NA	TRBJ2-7	TGCGCCAGCAGCCAAGGGGTGGGCCCGTACGAGCAGTACTTC	CASSQGVGPYEQYF
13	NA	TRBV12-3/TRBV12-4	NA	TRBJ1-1	TGTGCCAGCAGTTCACAGGGAGGGACTGAAGCTTTCTTT	CASSSQGGTEAFF
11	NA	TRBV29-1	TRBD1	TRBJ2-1	TGCAGCGTGACAGGGGACAATGAGCAGTTCTTC	CSVTGDNEQFF
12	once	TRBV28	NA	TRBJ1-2	TGTGCCAGCAGCCAACTTAACTATGGCTACACCTTC	CASSQLNYGYTF
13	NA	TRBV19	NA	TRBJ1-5	TGTGCCAGTACCCAAAGGGGTAATCAGCCCCAGCATTTT	CASTQRGNQPQHF
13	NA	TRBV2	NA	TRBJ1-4	TGTGCCAGCAGTGGACAGACTAATGAAAAACTGTTTTTT	CASSGQTNEKLFF
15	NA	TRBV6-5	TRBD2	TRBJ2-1	TGTGCCAGCAGGGGACTAGCTGGAAGAACGGATGAGCAGTTCTTC	CASRGLAGRTDEQFF
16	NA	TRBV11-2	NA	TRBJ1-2	TGTGCCAGCAGCTTAGTGACAGGTACAACAAACTATGGCTACACCTTC	CASSLVTGTTNYGYTF
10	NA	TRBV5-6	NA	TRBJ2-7	TGTGCCAGCAGCTCCGTGGAGCAGTACTTC	CASSSVEQYF
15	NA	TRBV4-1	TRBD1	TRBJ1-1	TGCGCCAGCAGCCCTCTCGGACAGGGGGGCACTGAAGCTTTCTTT	CASSPLGQGGTEAFF
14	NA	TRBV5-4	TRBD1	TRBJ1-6	TGTGCCAGCAGCTTGAAGACAGGGGGCTCACCCCTCCACTTT	CASSLKTGGSPLHF
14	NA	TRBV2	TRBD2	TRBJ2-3	TGTGCCAGCAGGGAGGGACTAGGCCCCGATACGCAGTATTTT	CASREGLGPDTQYF
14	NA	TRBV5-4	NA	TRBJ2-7	TGTGCCAGCAGCGGGAGCGGGCCCGCCTACGAGCAGTACTTC	CASSGSGPAYEQYF